The present T cell receptor (beta chain) was sequenced within a study of T cell changes during pregnancy in multiple sclerosis. Here immunoSEQ multiplex PCR was the method, and the copy in TCRdb shows in-frame clones only, minus some. The table records some 47,000 clones, over 85% of them present only once. The input for sequencing was peripheral blood, taken in the first trimester of pregnancy. The sequence was obtained from a female donor with multiple sclerosis, enrolled in a pregnancy study.

The CDR3 coding sequence is TGTGCCAGCAGCTTTCGGACAGGGGGAACCTACGAGCAGTACTTC. Its translation is CASSFRTGGTYEQYF. The V call is TRBV7-2, the J call TRBJ2-7; TRBD1 agrees at 10 bases. From germline, CDR1 is SGHTA and CDR2 FQGNSA. The CDR3 consists of 15 residues. J lost 2 bases, V lost 3 bases, and 4 bases had no gene match. Using reference TRBV7-2 and TRBJ2-7 for the parts outside the CDR3, the full variable domain is GAGVSQSPSNKVTEKGKDVELRCDPISGHTALYWYRQSLGQGLEFLIYFQGNSAPDKSGLPSDRFSAERTGGSVSTLTIQRTQQEDSAVYLCASSFRTGGTYEQYFGPGTRLTVT.